This TCR beta chain is from a study of beta chain features in type 1 diabetes. Study observations and caveats: Still unanswered here is whether HLA type influences TCRB rearrangement.

Turning to this clone: Its specificity is unknown.

Expressed TCRB transcripts were sequenced because the entire RNA isolate underwent reverse transcription. Using immunoSEQ multiplex PCR, the repertoire was profiled, and TCRdb retains in-frame clones only, with some absent. The table lists 250,000 to 300,000 clones, about 8% of them singletons, with under 1.3% in the top ten. Trimming shortened V by 4 bases and J by 4 bases, and 7 bases separated the two germline ends. Germline V gene data show CDR1 as SGHTA and CDR2 as FQGTGA. This CDR3 is 13 amino acids long. This TCR came from a woman aged 18-35 years in good health. The rearrangement uses TRBV7-3 and TRBJ2-2; a weak D match, TRBD1 (6 bases). The sample taken for sequencing was central memory CD4+ T cells from blood. The CDR3 nucleotides are TGTGCCAGCAGCTCACAGGGCACCGGGGAGCTGTTTTTT. It yields the protein CASSSQGTGELFF.